This TCR beta chain was sequenced in a study of T cell clones after liver transplantation. Across the study: TCRbeta sequencing after a pre-transplant mixed lymphocyte reaction identified graft-donor-reactive clones, later tracked in post-transplant blood.

This clone occurred a few times. Profiled with immunoSEQ multiplex PCR; TCRdb holds only in-frame clones, not every one. The table includes around 75,000 clones, around 84% detected once. V lost 5 bases and J lost 0; bases outside the gene matches: 6. This CDR3 comprises 17 residues. Per germline, CDR1 MGHRA and CDR2 YSYEKL. The chain is built from TRBV4-1 and TRBJ2-7; 14 bases match TRBD2. This clonotype was sampled from a human patient who received a liver transplant. Some T cells could come from the graft donor. The material sequenced was CD4+ T cells from blood, taken less than 50 months after liver transplant. CDR3 coding DNA: TGCGCCAGCAGCTTCGGACTAGCGGGGGGAAGCTCCTACGAGCAGTACTTC. The encoded protein is CASSFGLAGGSSYEQYF.